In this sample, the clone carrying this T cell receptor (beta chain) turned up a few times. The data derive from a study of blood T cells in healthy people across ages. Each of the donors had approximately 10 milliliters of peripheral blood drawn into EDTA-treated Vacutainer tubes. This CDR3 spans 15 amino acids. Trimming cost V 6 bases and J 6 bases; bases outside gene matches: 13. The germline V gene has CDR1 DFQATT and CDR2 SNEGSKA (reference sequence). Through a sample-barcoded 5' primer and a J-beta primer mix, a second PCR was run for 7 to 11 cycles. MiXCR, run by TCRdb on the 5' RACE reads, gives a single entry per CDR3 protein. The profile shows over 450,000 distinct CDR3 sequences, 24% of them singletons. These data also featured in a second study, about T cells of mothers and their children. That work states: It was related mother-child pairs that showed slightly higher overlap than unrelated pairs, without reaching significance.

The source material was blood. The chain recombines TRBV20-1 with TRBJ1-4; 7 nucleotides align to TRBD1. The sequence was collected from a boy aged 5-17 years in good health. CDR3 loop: CSAKTPGQSHEKLFF. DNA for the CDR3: TGCAGTGCAAAGACTCCGGGACAGAGTCATGAAAAACTGTTTTTT.